This T cell receptor beta chain is drawn from a study of cytomegalovirus exposure and HLA in healthy donors. Study-wide context: Earlier sequencing of approximately 200 million T cells yielded approximately 100 million unique TCR beta sequences. In terms of ancestry, the Caucasian-associated cluster contained about 81% of the approximately 400 genotyped donors. General observations from the study: In vitro, three CMV-associated chains proved specific for CMV antigens. Rates of TCR association differed by HLA locus in a later analysis, with DRB1 highest and HLA-C lowest.

Comment on this clone: Its antigen is still unknown.

The CDR3 length is 14 residues. Germline V gene lookup returns CDR1 LGHNT and CDR2 FRNRAP. The ends were cut back, 6 bases at V and 6 bases at J, with 17 bases in the middle. This PCR relied on a set of 60 Vbeta primers and 13 Jbeta primers. The repertoire was sequenced with immunoSEQ multiplex PCR; TCRdb's copy has only in-frame clones and lacks some. The table records some 160,000 clones, 76% of them present only once. The clonotype originates from a woman aged 40 to 50 in good health and CMV-seronegative. The gene calls are TRBV12-5 and TRBJ1-2; D perhaps matches TRBD1 (6 bases). Sequencing was done on a sample of PBMCs. The CDR3 here is CASGPGGSYDGYTF. In DNA, the CDR3 is TGTGCTAGTGGCCCTGGGGGCAGCTATGATGGCTACACCTTC.